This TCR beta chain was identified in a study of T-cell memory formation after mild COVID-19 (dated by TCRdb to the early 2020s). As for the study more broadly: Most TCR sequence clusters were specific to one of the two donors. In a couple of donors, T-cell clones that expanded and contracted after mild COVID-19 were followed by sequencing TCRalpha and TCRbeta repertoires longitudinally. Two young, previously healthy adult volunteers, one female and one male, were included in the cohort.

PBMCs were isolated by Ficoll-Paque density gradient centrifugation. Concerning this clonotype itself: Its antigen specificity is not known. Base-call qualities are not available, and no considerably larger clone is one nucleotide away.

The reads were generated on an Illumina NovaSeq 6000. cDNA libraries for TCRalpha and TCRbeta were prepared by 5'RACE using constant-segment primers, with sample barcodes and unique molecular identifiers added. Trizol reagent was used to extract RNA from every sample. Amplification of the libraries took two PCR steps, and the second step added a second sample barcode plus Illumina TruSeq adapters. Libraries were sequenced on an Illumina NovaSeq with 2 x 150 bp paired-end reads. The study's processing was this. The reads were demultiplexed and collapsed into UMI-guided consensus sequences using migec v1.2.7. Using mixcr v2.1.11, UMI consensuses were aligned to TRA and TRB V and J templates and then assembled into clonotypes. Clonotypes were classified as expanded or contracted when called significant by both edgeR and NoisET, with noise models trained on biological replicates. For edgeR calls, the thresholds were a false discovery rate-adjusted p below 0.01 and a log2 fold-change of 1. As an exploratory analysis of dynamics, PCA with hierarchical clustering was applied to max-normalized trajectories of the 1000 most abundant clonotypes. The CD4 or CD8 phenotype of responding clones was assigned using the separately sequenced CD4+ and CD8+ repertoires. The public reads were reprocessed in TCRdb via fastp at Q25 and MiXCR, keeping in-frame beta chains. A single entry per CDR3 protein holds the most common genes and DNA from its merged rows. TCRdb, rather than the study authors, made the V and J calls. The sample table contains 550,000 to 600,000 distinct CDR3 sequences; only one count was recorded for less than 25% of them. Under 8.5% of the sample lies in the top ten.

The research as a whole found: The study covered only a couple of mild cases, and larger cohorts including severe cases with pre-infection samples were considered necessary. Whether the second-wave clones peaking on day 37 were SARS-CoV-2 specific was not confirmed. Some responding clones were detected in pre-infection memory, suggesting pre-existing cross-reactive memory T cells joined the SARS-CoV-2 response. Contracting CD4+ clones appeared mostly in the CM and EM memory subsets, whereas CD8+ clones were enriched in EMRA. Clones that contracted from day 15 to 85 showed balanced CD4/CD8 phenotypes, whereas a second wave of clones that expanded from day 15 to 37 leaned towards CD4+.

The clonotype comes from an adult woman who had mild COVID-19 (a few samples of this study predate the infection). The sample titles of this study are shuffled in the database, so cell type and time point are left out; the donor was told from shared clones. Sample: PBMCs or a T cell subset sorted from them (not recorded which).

The sequenced DNA is TGTGCCAGCAGCTTAACGTCTATCATCGGGTTCTTC. The encoded protein is CASSLTSIIGFF. The chain employs TRBV7-8 and TRBJ2-1; a confident D gene designation cannot be given. CDR1 and CDR2 were assigned from the germline V gene as SGHVS and FQNEAQ. V gives up 2 bases and J gives up 15 bases, and the segment between their germline ends measures 14 bases. CDR3 length: 12 amino acids, cysteine to phenylalanine. Solely the CDR3 DNA is kept, with 36 bases framed from the first base. The CDR3, completed at both ends by the reference TRBV7-8 and TRBJ2-1 genes, gives the full variable domain GAGVSQSPRYKVAKRGQDVALRCDPISGHVSLFWYQQALGQGPEFLTYFQNEAQLDKSGLPSDRFFAERPEGSVSTLKIQRTQQEDSAVYLCASSLTSIIGFFGPGTRLTVL.